This T cell receptor beta chain was identified in a study of T cell responses to AZD1222 COVID-19 vaccine. Findings and caveats of the study: Across the whole spike, CD4 TCRs peaked at regions 160-218 and 743-854. Donors, mostly white British, included more females; clonal diversity was possibly underestimated. Repertoire collection took place solely once the T cell response had peaked. Of spike-specific TCRs, nearly half reportedly target regions left unmutated in variants.

Concerning this clone: Its specificity is unknown.

The CDR3 is made up of 14 amino acids. The germline V gene encodes CDR1 LNHDA and CDR2 SQIVND (reference sequence). Between the trimmed V and J ends, which lost 5 bases and 2 bases, there was a span of 11 bases. Profiled with immunoSEQ multiplex PCR; TCRdb holds only in-frame clones, not every one. Of around 100,000 clones listed, roughly 86% were seen once; the top ten hold less than 4%. The receptor's source is an adult who received the MenACWY meningococcal vaccine as a control. Sequenced material: peripheral blood, taken 28 days after the second dose of the MenACWY control vaccine. The V and J genes are TRBV19 and TRBJ2-3, with D possibly TRBD2 on 5 matching bases. CDR3 sequence (DNA): TGTGCCAGTAGTGTGGTAGCGACCACAGATACGCAGTATTTT. It yields the protein CASSVVATTDTQYF. The variable domain in full, with the rest retrieved from reference TRBV19 and TRBJ2-3, is DGGITQSPKYLFRKEGQNVTLSCEQNLNHDAMYWYRQDPGQGLRLIYYSQIVNDFQKGDIAEGYSVSREKKESFPLTVTSAQKNPTAFYLCASSVVATTDTQYFGPGTRLTVL.